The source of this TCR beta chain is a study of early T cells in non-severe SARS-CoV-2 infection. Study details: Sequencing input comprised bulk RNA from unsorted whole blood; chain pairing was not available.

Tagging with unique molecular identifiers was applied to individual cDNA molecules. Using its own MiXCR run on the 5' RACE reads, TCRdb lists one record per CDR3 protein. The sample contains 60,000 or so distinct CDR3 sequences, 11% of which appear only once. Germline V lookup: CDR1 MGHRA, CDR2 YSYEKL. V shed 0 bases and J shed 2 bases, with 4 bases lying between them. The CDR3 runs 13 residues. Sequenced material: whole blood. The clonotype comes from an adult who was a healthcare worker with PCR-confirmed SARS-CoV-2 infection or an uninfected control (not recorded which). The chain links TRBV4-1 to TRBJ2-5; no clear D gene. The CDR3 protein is CASSQEGQETQYF. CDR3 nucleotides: TGCGCCAGCAGCCAAGAGGGGCAAGAGACCCAGTACTTC.